The 7 T cell receptor beta chains reported below all come from one sample, sequenced in a study of early T cells in non-severe SARS-CoV-2 infection. Each CDR3 protein gets one entry after TCRdb re-called the 5' RACE reads with MiXCR. The data show about 98,000 distinct CDR3 sequences, with roughly 11% seen just once and around 4.7% held by the top ten. Sequencing used whole blood. The source is an adult who was a healthcare worker with PCR-confirmed SARS-CoV-2 infection or an uninfected control (not recorded which).

This clonotype was counted many times. The chain recombines TRBV20-1 with TRBJ2-3; D remains unclear. Germline V lookup: CDR1 DFQATT, CDR2 SNEGSKA (reference sequence). The CDR3 runs to 11 residues. Trimming took off 2 bases at V and 5 bases at J, with 5 bases between the two ends. The CDR3 is CSARLGDTQYF. The CDR3 bases are TGCAGTGCTAGATTAGGAGATACGCAGTATTTT.

This clonotype was found many times. CDR3: CASSPGQNLYGYTF. The DNA for the CDR3 is TGTGCCAGCAGCCCCGGACAGAATTTATATGGCTACACCTTC. The chain has TRBV14 and TRBJ1-2, with D tentatively TRBD1 (6 bases). The CDR3 has 14 amino acids. V lost 4 bases, J lost 5 bases, and 14 bases lay in between. CDR1 is SGHDN, CDR2 FVKESK, per germline.

This clonotype has at least ten counts. The rearrangement uses TRBV5-1 and TRBJ2-3; 7 bases agree with TRBD2. V shed 4 bases, J shed 7 bases, and the junction held 12 bases outside the gene matches. Germline V gene data show CDR1 as SGHRS and CDR2 as YFSETQ. This CDR3 has 15 amino acids. CDR3: CASSGTGGPQNTQYF. As DNA, the CDR3 is TGCGCCAGCAGCGGGACGGGGGGACCACAAAATACGCAGTATTTT.

The chain joins TRBV4-2 to TRBJ2-7; D is perhaps TRBD2 (6 bases). Trimming shortened V by 6 bases and J by 0 bases, and 9 bases separated the two germline ends. Germline CDR1 reads LGHNA; CDR2 reads YNFKEQ. This CDR3 has 13 residues. CDR3 in amino acids: CASRASASYEQYF. The CDR3 DNA is TGTGCCAGCAGGGCTAGCGCCTCCTACGAGCAGTACTTC.

This clonotype appeared many times. CDR3 in DNA: TGTGCCAGCAGCCAAGACGAAGATCAGCCCCAGCATTTT. Translating it yields CASSQDEDQPQHF. The chain joins TRBV3-1 to TRBJ1-5, with no clear D. Between the trimmed V and J ends, which lost 0 bases and 5 bases, there was a span of 5 bases. Germline V gene data show CDR1 as LGHDT and CDR2 as YNNKEL (reference sequence). CDR3 length: 13 amino acids.

Ten or more counts support this clonotype. The chain has TRBV12-3 or TRBV12-4 and TRBJ2-3; TRBD2 agrees at 8 bases. V shed 0 bases and J 5 bases; nucleotides not matched to a gene: 7. The CDR3 runs to 16 residues. The CDR3 reads CASSLAHGTRGDTQYF. The CDR3 nucleotides read TGTGCCAGCAGTTTAGCGCACGGGACTAGGGGAGATACGCAGTATTTT.

This clonotype was counted ten times or more. The chain employs TRBV5-6 and TRBJ2-1; D may match TRBD1 or TRBD2 (5 bases each). Per the germline V gene, CDR1 is SGHDT and CDR2 is YYEEEE. CDR3 size: 16 residues. V was pared by 1 base and J by 6 bases, with 17 bases between. CDR3 residues: CASSLWVAGAINEQFF. The CDR3 coding sequence is TGTGCCAGCAGCTTGTGGGTAGCCGGGGCCATCAATGAGCAGTTCTTC.